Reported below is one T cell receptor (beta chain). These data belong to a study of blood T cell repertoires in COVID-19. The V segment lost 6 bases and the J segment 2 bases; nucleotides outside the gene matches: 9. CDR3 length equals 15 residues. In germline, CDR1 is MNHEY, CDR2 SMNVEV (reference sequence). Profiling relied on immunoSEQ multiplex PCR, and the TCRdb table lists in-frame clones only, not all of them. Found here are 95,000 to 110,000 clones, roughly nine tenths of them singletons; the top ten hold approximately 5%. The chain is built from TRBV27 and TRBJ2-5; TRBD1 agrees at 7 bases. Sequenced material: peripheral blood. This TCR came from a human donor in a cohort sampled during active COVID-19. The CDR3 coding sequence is TGTGCCAGCAGGCGTAGACAGGGTGGACAAGAGACCCAGTACTTC. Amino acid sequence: CASRRRQGGQETQYF.